The T cell receptor (beta chain) under discussion was sequenced for a study of blood T cell repertoires in COVID-19. As for the study in general: Researchers got acute and convalescent COVID-19 samples from the United States, Italy and Spain. PBMCs, B-cell-depleted T cells, or T cells provided the cDNA or gDNA that made up the material.

CDR1 and CDR2 (germline): SGHRS, YFSETQ. Trimming removed 0 bases at V and 7 bases at J, with 8 bases between. There are 13 residues in the CDR3. In the study's own analysis: Amplification from reference gene primers served as the basis for estimated nucleated cell counts. The method was immunoSEQ multiplex PCR; TCRdb's version includes in-frame clones alone and lacks a portion of them. That table furnishes V, J and clone size, whereas the DNA furnished D and trimming. The sample records 150,000 to 200,000 clones, about 89% being singletons. This TCR was recovered from a man aged 35 to 55 with active or convalescent COVID-19. Sequenced: peripheral blood. The chain carries TRBV5-1 and TRBJ1-5; D perhaps matches TRBD1 (5 bases). The CDR3 bases are TGCGCCAGCAGCTTGGAAGGGGAACAGCCCCAGCATTTT. Amino acid sequence: CASSLEGEQPQHF. The whole variable domain, filled in from reference TRBV5-1 and TRBJ1-5, reads KAGVTQTPRYLIKTRGQQVTLSCSPISGHRSVSWYQQTPGQGLQFLFEYFSETQRNKGNFPGRFSGRQFSNSRSEMNVSTLELGDSALYLCASSLEGEQPQHFGDGTRLSIL.